This TCR beta chain appears in the sequencing data of a study of CD4 T cells in relation to SARS-CoV-2 and coronaviruses (dated by TCRdb to the early 2020s). About the study as a whole: In the ViraFEST assay, PBMCs were grown with antigen for approximately 10 days, and TCR beta CDR3s were then sequenced to identify antigen-specific clonal expansions. An HIV-1 Nef peptide pool or a culture without peptide was used as the negative reference condition. Patient-derived lymphoblastoid cell lines were used to map the HLA restriction of shared crossreactive spike epitopes. Memory CD4+ T cell crossreactivity between SARS-CoV-2 and common cold coronavirus spike proteins was assessed at the TCR clonotype level in the study. The Adaptive Biotechnologies TCR-sequencing kit was used to sequence samples from a few pre-COVID donors and the naive versus memory experiments, while other data came from Illumina-based sequencing. A different, Illumina-based TCR-beta assay was used to sequence expansion assays from other donors in the study.

CD4+ T cells from unexposed donors were collected before the COVID-19 pandemic (2011-2018). The EasySep CD4+ T cell isolation kit was used to isolate CD4+ T cells once the cultures had run for 10 to 11 days. As cell number allowed, CD4+ T cells from unexposed donors were tested for reactivity to SARS-CoV-2 S and N and to four common cold coronavirus spike pools. PBMCs were cultured at over 1.5 million per well in IMDM supplemented with about 5.3% human AB serum and about 9.2 IU/ml IL-2. Half of the culture medium was replaced with fresh IL-2-containing medium on days 3 and 7. In general, triplicate replicate wells were used for every peptide culture condition. Leukapheresis product for the unexposed donors was bought commercially. PBMCs were isolated from leukapheresis product or whole blood by Ficoll-Paque PLUS gradient centrifugation. PBMCs were either cryopreserved at -140 degrees C or used fresh in the expansion assay. The QIAamp Micro DNA Kit was used to extract genomic DNA from the CD4+ T cells.

Regarding this clone: Its binding antigen is unknown. No quality values exist for individual bases; no much larger clone is one base distant.

Results the study describes overall, beyond this receptor: Because no donor provided both pre-pandemic and post-infection samples, tracing the source of pre-existing responses was limited. Small numbers of patients and of tested TCRs limited the study. Approximately 69% of donors had memory CD4+ clonotypes that crossrecognized SARS-CoV-2 and at least one common cold coronavirus spike. Compared with monoreactive clones, crossreactive clones had significantly weaker SARS-CoV-2-driven expansion, a result consistent with antigenic imprinting. Because the crossreactivity analysis focused on spike protein, crossreactivity against other viral proteins was not assessed.

The receptor library was made with the immunoSEQ multiplex PCR assay. Concerning the study's data processing: During preprocessing, nonproductive sequences were removed, along with CDR3s that did not begin with C, did not end with F or W, or were shorter than 7 amino acids. The MANAFEST web app identified antigen-specific clonotypes based on expansion compared with the reference and other culture wells. A clone was considered positive if the clone showed significant expansion compared with the reference culture in 2 of 3 replicate wells at an FDR below 0.05. For a clone to be considered positive, significant expansion relative to all other tandem wells and an odds ratio above 5 were also required. Pairwise Levenshtein distance, computed with the stringdist R package after three terminal residues were trimmed from each end, was used as the measure of CDR3 homology. TCRdb took over this immuneACCESS table, retaining in-frame rearrangements with V and J assigned. Such tables are incomplete; in checked studies, under half of the missing clones stem from an unresolved V gene, and the remainder is unexplained. V and J calls and clone size are those listed in that table; D and trimming were worked out from the DNA. The sample data list around 32,000 clones, and about three quarters of these were observed just once. The ten largest account for roughly 14% of the sample.

The sample taken for sequencing was CD4+ T cells from PBMCs, cultured in vitro. The TCR originated in a human donor in good health.

The encoded CDR3 is CATSDHGNSEAFF. The DNA reads TGTGCCACCAGTGATCACGGGAATTCTGAAGCTTTCTTT. Rearrangement joined TRBV24-1 to TRBJ1-1, with no D gene named confidently. The cysteine opens and the phenylalanine closes a CDR3 of 13 amino acids. The read is trimmed to its CDR3 DNA, 39 bases read in frame from base 1. CDR1 and CDR2 are read off the germline V gene as KGHDR and SFDVKD. Trimming at the junction amounts to 3 bases on V and 6 bases on J, and the germline ends lie 10 bases apart.